The present T cell receptor (beta chain) was sequenced within a study of a mutant IDH1 vaccine in newly diagnosed glioma. Background on the study: Vaccination of patients was performed eight times, in weeks 1, 3, 5, 7, 11, 15, 19 and 23. Vaccines were first given 4-6 weeks after radiotherapy alone, or with temozolomide cycles. Sex among treated patients split about 62% male, 37.5% female; mean age was roughly 40 years. Study results and limitations: Pseudoprogression apparently lacked any relation to changes in top peripheral T cell clonotypes.

Germline lookup yields CDR1 SNHLY and CDR2 FYNNEI. V lost 6 bases to trimming and J lost 2 bases; unmatched junction nucleotides: 9. There are 15 residues in the CDR3. In regard to this clone: Its target is not known.

Using immunoSEQ multiplex PCR, the repertoire was profiled, and TCRdb retains in-frame clones only, with some absent. The sample lists 35,000 to 45,000 clones; roughly 92% were seen once. Sample time point: week 5, during vaccination. What each vaccine dose contained was 300 ug of mutant IDH1 20-mer peptide, accompanied by topical imiquimod. This clonotype was obtained from a man between 45 and 60 years old with glioma. The material sequenced was PBMCs, taken from a glioma patient whose treatment included an IDH1 peptide vaccine. The V gene is TRBV2, the J gene TRBJ2-7; TRBD1 aligns across 8 bases. The CDR3 region is CASRPQGAGTYEQYF. CDR3 DNA: TGTGCCAGCAGACCCCAGGGGGCCGGGACCTACGAGCAGTACTTC.